In its sample, the clone carrying this TCR beta chain was seen many times. Its antigen is unidentified. These data come from a study of molecular identifiers for immune sequencing clone quantification. As for the study in general: Naive CD8 RNA (around 20,000 or 100,000 cells) was divided into five aliquots, with four sequenced. Study results and caveats: Whereas naive cells kept under 1% of molecules in clones above 20 RNA copies, such clones held over 99% in effectors.

As previously described, bulk TCR libraries were made using listed TCR primers. TCRdb analysed the PCR reads with MiXCR anew, one entry per CDR3 protein. This sample yields fewer than 70,000 distinct CDR3 sequences, of which around 18% are seen a single time; nearly 1.5% belongs to the top ten. The CDR3 is 11 residues long. The germline V gene has CDR1 MDHEN and CDR2 SYDVKM. V was shortened by 3 bases and J by 0 bases, with 0 bases between the two germline ends. Sample: naive CD8+ T cells from blood, with Jurkat cell RNA spiked in. Described subset: FACS-sorted CD8+CD4-CCR7+CD45RA+ naive T cells. This chain uses TRBV28 with TRBJ2-7; D remains ambiguous. The clonotype was recovered from a human donor in good health. Some libraries in this study had Jurkat cell RNA spiked in. CDR3 in DNA: TGTGCCAGCAGTTTCTCCTACGAGCAGTACTTC. Amino acids: CASSFSYEQYF.